The rows below give T cell receptor beta chains drawn from one sample of a study of shared clonotypes between healthy human individuals. Profiling relied on immunoSEQ multiplex PCR, and the TCRdb table lists in-frame clones only, not all of them. This sample has 600,000 to 800,000 clones, with roughly 72% found just once. Sequencing was performed on memory CD4+ T cells sorted from blood. The receptors stem from a woman younger than 45 in good health. The CDR3 runs from the conserved cysteine through the conserved F or W. The order of the fields is D gene, J gene, V gene, clone size, CDR3 DNA, CDR3 protein. The D gene is left open where the match is weak. Clone sizes are given selectively: once, few, many, or a class where the clone is expanded.

D gene: TRBD1
J gene: TRBJ1-2
V gene: TRBV19
clone size: NA
CDR3 DNA: TGTGCCAGTAGTCCCCAAGGGACAGGGATGTCCAACTATGGCTACACCTTC
CDR3 protein: CASSPQGTGMSNYGYTF

D gene: TRBD1
J gene: TRBJ2-7
V gene: TRBV28
clone size: few
CDR3 DNA: TGTGCCAGCAGACTACCCGGACAGGGTTCCTACGAGCAGTACTTC
CDR3 protein: CASRLPGQGSYEQYF

D gene: NA
J gene: TRBJ1-1
V gene: TRBV10-2
clone size: NA
CDR3 DNA: TGCGCCAGCATGGAGTTTTCGAGGCGAGCTGAAGCTTTCTTT
CDR3 protein: CASMEFSRRAEAFF

D gene: NA
J gene: TRBJ2-7
V gene: TRBV12-1
clone size: NA
CDR3 DNA: TGTGCCAGACGGACAGGGACTACCTACGAGCAGTACTTC
CDR3 protein: CARRTGTTYEQYF

D gene: TRBD2
J gene: TRBJ2-7
V gene: TRBV19
clone size: NA
CDR3 DNA: TGTGCCAGTAGTATCATAGCGGGAGGGAGACACGAGCAGTACTTC
CDR3 protein: CASSIIAGGRHEQYF

D gene: TRBD1
J gene: TRBJ2-5
V gene: TRBV29-1
clone size: NA
CDR3 DNA: TGCAGCGTTGAACGGGGACAGGGAGAGACCCAGTACTTC
CDR3 protein: CSVERGQGETQYF

D gene: NA
J gene: TRBJ1-1
V gene: TRBV5-1
clone size: NA
CDR3 DNA: TGCGCCAGCAGCCGGCAGGGTGGCACTGAAGCTTTCTTT
CDR3 protein: CASSRQGGTEAFF

D gene: TRBD1
J gene: TRBJ1-1
V gene: TRBV30
clone size: few
CDR3 DNA: TGTGCCTGGAGCAAGGGGGCCAAGGGCACTGAAGCTTTCTTT
CDR3 protein: CAWSKGAKGTEAFF

D gene: TRBD1
J gene: TRBJ1-5
V gene: TRBV27
clone size: NA
CDR3 DNA: TGTGCCAGCAGACCGGGACAGGGTACTGGGCCCCAGCATTTT
CDR3 protein: CASRPGQGTGPQHF

D gene: TRBD1
J gene: TRBJ1-4
V gene: TRBV5-1
clone size: NA
CDR3 DNA: TGCGCCAGCAGCGGCAGGGGGTCTAATGAAAAACTGTTTTTT
CDR3 protein: CASSGRGSNEKLFF

D gene: NA
J gene: TRBJ1-1
V gene: TRBV28
clone size: NA
CDR3 DNA: TGTGCCAGCAGTCTTAGAGGACAGAACACTGAAGCTTTCTTT
CDR3 protein: CASSLRGQNTEAFF

D gene: NA
J gene: TRBJ2-5
V gene: TRBV10-3
clone size: NA
CDR3 DNA: TGTGCCATCAGTGAGTCGAACACGGGACGGAGAGAGACCCAGTACTTC
CDR3 protein: CAISESNTGRRETQYF

D gene: TRBD2
J gene: TRBJ2-1
V gene: TRBV7-9
clone size: many
CDR3 DNA: TGTGCCAGCAGCTCCTACCCTTCTAGAGCGGGAGGCGACAATGAGCAGTTCTTC
CDR3 protein: CASSSYPSRAGGDNEQFF

D gene: TRBD1
J gene: TRBJ1-1
V gene: TRBV11-2
clone size: once
CDR3 DNA: TGTGCCAGCAGCCGTAGGACAGGGGGCCCTGGGTCCCGCACTGAAGCTTTCTTT
CDR3 protein: CASSRRTGGPGSRTEAFF